Each of the 14 T cell receptor beta chains below was sequenced from the same sample in a study of cytomegalovirus exposure and HLA in healthy donors. The PCR used 60 Vbeta and 13 Jbeta primers. TCRdb keeps only in-frame clones here, not all; method: immunoSEQ multiplex PCR. The table includes just over 200,000 clones, around four fifths detected once. The sample was PBMCs. Receptors were obtained from a man aged 50 or older in good health and CMV-seronegative.

The chain combines TRBV2 with TRBJ1-6; 7 positions match TRBD1. The V gene end was trimmed by 6 bases and the J gene end by 12 bases; junction bases not matched to a gene: 14. This CDR3 is 15 amino acids long. CDR1 is SNHLY, CDR2 FYNNEI, per germline. In DNA form, the CDR3 reads TGTGCCAGCAGAAGGGACAGCGGGGGGGGTGAACCCCTCCACTTT. Amino acids: CASRRDSGGGEPLHF.

This clone came up once. The genes are TRBV2 and TRBJ2-7; tentative D call: TRBD1 (6 bases). V shed 6 bases and J shed 0 bases, with 15 bases lying between them. The CDR3 runs 15 residues. CDR1 SNHLY and CDR2 FYNNEI come from the germline V gene. The CDR3 sequence: CASSPQGSFSYEQYF. Written as DNA, the CDR3 is TGTGCCAGCAGCCCTCAGGGGTCTTTCTCCTACGAGCAGTACTTC.

This clone was seen a few times. This rearrangement joins TRBV20-1 to TRBJ2-5; D is unclear. This CDR3 comprises 10 residues. The V end was cut by 5 bases, the J end by 6 bases, with 7 bases between. Per germline, CDR1 DFQATT and CDR2 SNEGSKA (reference sequence). CDR3 DNA sequence: TGCAGTGCTCCTTATCAGACCCAGTACTTC. Translated, it gives CSAPYQTQYF.

This clone came up once. The chain has TRBV18 and TRBJ2-2; 11 bases are shared with TRBD2. The CDR3 is made up of 16 amino acids. Germline CDR1 is KGHSH and CDR2 is LQKENI. With V trimmed by 0 bases and J by 5 bases, 2 bases remained unmatched. The CDR3, as DNA: TGTGCCAGCTCACCACCCCTAGCGGGAGGAACCGGGGAGCTGTTTTTT. It translates to CASSPPLAGGTGELFF.

The rearrangement links TRBV2 to TRBJ2-5; 7 bases are shared with TRBD2. The CDR3 has 14 amino acids. Germline CDR1 is SNHLY and CDR2 is FYNNEI. V dropped 4 bases and J dropped 1; count of bases not matched to a gene: 3. The CDR3 loop is CASSALAVQETQYF. The CDR3, as DNA: TGTGCCAGCAGTGCGCTAGCGGTCCAAGAGACCCAGTACTTC.

This chain's CDR3 is CASSSGSTVQFF. The CDR3 DNA follows: TGTGCCAGCAGCAGCGGGTCGACCGTGCAGTTCTTC. The chain has TRBV2 and TRBJ2-1; the D gene is possibly TRBD2 (6 bases). This CDR3 is built from 12 residues. Trimming removed 6 bases from V and 12 bases from J, with 15 bases in between. The V gene's germline CDR1 is SNHLY and CDR2 FYNNEI.

This rearrangement joins TRBV19 to TRBJ1-2; D is unclear. Germline CDR1 LNHDA, CDR2 SQIVND (reference sequence). Trimming stripped 1 base from V and 1 base from J, with 10 bases between. This CDR3 comprises 15 residues. CDR3 in DNA: TGTGCCAGTAGTATAGTAACCCGGGGTAACTATGGCTACACCTTC. Residues: CASSIVTRGNYGYTF.

This clone showed up just a few times. The gene calls are TRBV29-1 and TRBJ1-2, with 7 positions matching TRBD1. Trimming cost V 4 bases and J 2 bases; bases outside gene matches: 16. The CDR3 runs 17 residues. Germline values: CDR1 SQVTM, CDR2 ANQGSEA. CDR3 coding DNA: TGCAGCGTTGGCCCCCCAATTGACAGGGATCCAAACTATGGCTACACCTTC. It specifies CSVGPPIDRDPNYGYTF.

This chain connects TRBV25-1 to TRBJ2-7; D remains unclear. Germline CDR1 MGHDK, CDR2 SYGVNS. The ends were cut back, 0 bases at V and 3 bases at J, with 3 bases in the middle. The CDR3 runs to 12 residues. The CDR3 nucleotides read TGTGCCAGCAGTGAATACAACTACGAGCAGTACTTC. This encodes CASSEYNYEQYF.

The chain joins TRBV29-1 to TRBJ1-2; TRBD1 might be the D (6 bases). CDR1 is SQVTM, CDR2 ANQGSEA, per germline. With 1 base removed from V and 7 bases from J, the gap between germline ends came to 10 bases. The CDR3 sequence is 12 residues long. The CDR3 is CSVEGTGFGYTF. As DNA, the CDR3 is TGCAGCGTTGAAGGCACAGGGTTTGGCTACACCTTC. Full variable domain (outside the CDR3, taken from reference TRBV29-1 and TRBJ1-2): SAVISQKPSRDICQRGTSLTIQCQVDSQVTMMFWYRQQPGQSLTLIATANQGSEATYESGFVIDKFPISRPNLTFSTLTVSNMSPEDSSIYLCSVEGTGFGYTFGSGTRLTVV.

This clone was counted a single time. The CDR3 DNA follows: TGTGCCAGTGAGGTACAGGGGGACCTTCAGCCCCAGCATTTT. It specifies CASEVQGDLQPQHF. This chain uses TRBV19 with TRBJ1-5; the match to TRBD1 covers 8 bases. The germline V gene encodes CDR1 LNHDA and CDR2 SQIVND (reference sequence). The ends lost 8 bases at V and 6 bases at J; junction bases unmatched: 9. This CDR3 is built from 14 residues.

This chain connects TRBV5-4 to TRBJ2-1; TRBD2 agrees at 9 bases. CDR3 length equals 16 residues. Germline CDR1 and CDR2: SGHNT and YYREEE (reference sequence). Trimming at V came to 5 bases and at J to 7 bases, leaving 13 bases not matched to a gene. In nucleotides, the CDR3 is TGTGCCAGCAGGGATATAGCGGGAGCGGTTGGGAATGAGCAGTTCTTC. It is translated as CASRDIAGAVGNEQFF.

The chain joins TRBV7-3 to TRBJ2-3; 7 bases are shared with TRBD1. With 4 bases clipped from V and 5 bases from J, the junction kept 9 bases outside the gene matches. Germline V gene data show CDR1 as SGHTA and CDR2 as FQGTGA. The CDR3 totals 15 residues. The DNA for the CDR3 is TGTGCCAGCAGCTCGACAGGGCATGCTTTAGATACGCAGTATTTT. This codes for CASSSTGHALDTQYF.

This chain uses TRBV7-8 with TRBJ1-4; a possible D gene is TRBD1 (6 bases). V lost 4 bases to trimming and J lost 7 bases, with 16 bases between them. The CDR3 spans 15 residues. The germline V gene has CDR1 SGHVS and CDR2 FQNEAQ. CDR3 sequence (DNA): TGTGCCAGCAGCTCTTACAGGGCTGCTAGTGAAAAACTGTTTTTT. Its protein is CASSSYRAASEKLFF.